The 25 T cell receptor beta chains in this list originate from one sample, sequenced in a study of cytomegalovirus exposure and HLA in healthy donors. TCRdb keeps only in-frame clones here, not all; method: immunoSEQ multiplex PCR. The sample holds some 150,000 clones, over 80% seen once. The sequenced sample consisted of PBMCs. These receptors were obtained from a man aged 18 to 29 in good health and CMV-seropositive.

The V gene is TRBV9, the J gene TRBJ1-2, with a weak D call TRBD1 (5 bases). The V gene's germline CDR1 is SGDLS and CDR2 YYNGEE. The CDR3 extends over 15 amino acids. The ends were cut back, 2 bases at V and 3 bases at J, with 14 bases in the middle. The CDR3 region has the DNA TGTGCCAGCAGCGTGGGAACAGGAGTGGACTATGGCTACACCTTC. Protein product: CASSVGTGVDYGYTF. Complete variable domain (other parts from reference TRBV9 and TRBJ1-2): DSGVTQTPKHLITATGQRVTLRCSPRSGDLSVYWYQQSLDQGLQFLIQYYNGEERAKGNILERFSAQQFPDLHSELNLSSLELGDSALYFCASSVGTGVDYGYTFGSGTRLTVV.

This clone was counted ten times or more. The chain employs TRBV7-9 and TRBJ2-1; a weak D match, TRBD2 (5 bases). CDR3 size: 16 residues. Germline loops: CDR1 SEHNR, CDR2 FQNEAQ (reference sequence). Trimming pared 4 bases from V and 0 bases from J, leaving 13 bases between. CDR3 bases: TGTGCCAGCAGCTCACTAGGTAGCGACTCCTACAATGAGCAGTTCTTC. This gives the protein CASSSLGSDSYNEQFF. Complete variable domain (other parts from reference TRBV7-9 and TRBJ2-1): DTGVSQNPRHKITKRGQNVTFRCDPISEHNRLYWYRQTLGQGPEFLTYFQNEAQLEKSRLLSDRFSAERPKGSFSTLEIQRTEQGDSAMYLCASSSLGSDSYNEQFFGPGTRLTVL.

This sequence joins TRBV13 and TRBJ2-1; possible D gene TRBD2, 7 bases. The CDR3 is 15 residues long. V lost 3 bases and J 4 bases, leaving 13 bases between the germline ends. CDR1 is PRHDT and CDR2 is FYEKMQ in the germline V gene (reference sequence). Written as DNA, the CDR3 is TGTGCCAGCAGCTTTGGGCGGGGGCCGTACAATGAGCAGTTCTTC. This codes for CASSFGRGPYNEQFF.

This clone was recorded at least ten times. The chain is built from TRBV6-1 and TRBJ2-2; perhaps TRBD1 as D (5 bases). The CDR3 sequence is 13 residues long. Trimming stripped 6 bases from V and 4 bases from J, with 9 bases between. CDR1 MNHNS and CDR2 SASEGT come from the germline V gene. The CDR3 DNA sequence: TGTGCCAGCAGCGGACATTTCACCGGGGAGCTGTTTTTT. Translation gives CASSGHFTGELFF.

The J gene is TRBJ1-1, the V gene TRBV6-5; 7 nucleotides match TRBD1. V lost 6 bases and J lost 4; bases outside the gene matches: 8. The CDR3 is 14 residues long. Germline lookup yields CDR1 MNHEY and CDR2 SVGAGI. The CDR3 DNA reads as TGTGCCAGCAGGCAAGGGGGCGAGGGCACTGAAGCTTTCTTT. Translated: CASRQGGEGTEAFF.

This clone was observed once. The chain carries TRBV12-5 and TRBJ2-3; D might be TRBD1 (5 bases). Per germline, CDR1 LGHNT and CDR2 FRNRAP. The length of the CDR3 is 12 residues. The germline V and J ends were trimmed by 4 bases and 7 bases, with 9 bases remaining between them. This CDR3 reads CASGSTEYTQYF. The CDR3 DNA reads TGTGCTAGTGGTTCGACAGAATATACGCAGTATTTT.

The chain carries TRBV5-1 and TRBJ1-2, with 8 bases aligning to TRBD1. Losses at the gene ends were 0 bases for V and 2 bases for J; bases not matched to a gene: 9. The CDR3 length is 17 residues. In germline, CDR1 is SGHRS, CDR2 YFSETQ. The CDR3 DNA follows: TGCGCCAGCAGCTTGGACCACAGGACAGGGACGAACTATGGCTACACCTTC. The encoded protein is CASSLDHRTGTNYGYTF.

The rearrangement joins TRBV2 to TRBJ1-6, with D tentatively TRBD1 (6 bases). V lost 3 bases and J lost 4, with 13 bases in between. In germline, CDR1 is SNHLY, CDR2 FYNNEI. The CDR3 totals 16 residues. The CDR3 region is CASSEGPRGYNSPLHF. In nucleotides, the CDR3 is TGTGCCAGCAGTGAGGGACCCAGGGGATATAATTCACCCCTCCACTTT.

The V and J genes are TRBV7-9 and TRBJ2-7; 8 nucleotides match TRBD1. The V gene end was trimmed by 4 bases and the J gene end by 2 bases; junction bases not matched to a gene: 7. Per the germline V gene, CDR1 is SEHNR and CDR2 is FQNEAQ (reference sequence). The CDR3 covers 15 residues. The CDR3 reads CASSSDRGSPYEQYF. CDR3 in DNA: TGTGCCAGCAGCTCCGACAGGGGATCCCCCTACGAGCAGTACTTC.

The chain employs TRBV6-1 and TRBJ2-5; D may be TRBD2 (5 bases). Germline CDR1 is MNHNS and CDR2 is SASEGT. V gave up 2 bases and J gave up 5 bases, with 21 bases separating them. CDR3 length equals 17 residues. CDR3 nucleotides: TGTGCCAGCAGTGAACCACGGTTCAGAGAGGGCCTGGAGACCCAGTACTTC. Its protein product is CASSEPRFREGLETQYF.

The rearrangement links TRBV5-4 to TRBJ2-7, with D uncertain. V was trimmed by 0 bases and J by 1 base, leaving 5 bases between them. The length of the CDR3 is 13 residues. CDR1 is SGHNT and CDR2 is YYREEE in the germline V gene (reference sequence). The CDR3 coding sequence is TGTGCCAGCAGCTTGGAGAGATCCTACGAGCAGTACTTC. Its protein is CASSLERSYEQYF.

CDR3 loop: CASSLVGGNTGELFF. The CDR3 nucleotides read TGCGCCAGCAGCTTGGTTGGAGGGAACACCGGGGAGCTGTTTTTT. The chain employs TRBV5-1 and TRBJ2-2; weak D call: TRBD2 (5 bases). The CDR3 covers 15 residues. CDR1 and CDR2 (germline): SGHRS, YFSETQ. V was cut by 0 bases and J by 1 base, with 7 bases left in between. The full variable domain, with the rest looked up from reference TRBV5-1 and TRBJ2-2, is KAGVTQTPRYLIKTRGQQVTLSCSPISGHRSVSWYQQTPGQGLQFLFEYFSETQRNKGNFPGRFSGRQFSNSRSEMNVSTLELGDSALYLCASSLVGGNTGELFFGEGSRLTVL.

V gene TRBV7-9 combines with J gene TRBJ2-7, with D possibly being TRBD1 (6 bases). In germline, CDR1 is SEHNR, CDR2 FQNEAQ (reference sequence). The germline V and J ends were trimmed by 5 bases and 0 bases, with 11 bases remaining between them. The CDR3 contains 14 residues. The CDR3 nucleotides read TGTGCCAGCAGCCCCCTGGACAGCTCCTACGAGCAGTACTTC. This encodes CASSPLDSSYEQYF.

The CDR3 spells CASSISGSSYNEQFF. The CDR3 coding sequence is TGTGCCAGTAGTATCAGCGGGAGCTCCTACAATGAGCAGTTCTTC. The gene calls are TRBV19 and TRBJ2-1, with 8 bases aligning to TRBD2. The CDR3 totals 15 residues. Looked up from germline, CDR1 is LNHDA and CDR2 is SQIVND (reference sequence). The J segment lost 0 bases and the V segment lost 3 bases, leaving 1 base of the junction unmatched.

The chain couples TRBV13 to TRBJ2-3; 10 positions agree with TRBD2. V shed 3 bases and J 1 base; nucleotides not matched to a gene: 4. Germline V gene data show CDR1 as PRHDT and CDR2 as FYEKMQ (reference sequence). The CDR3 sequence is 16 residues long. DNA for the CDR3: TGTGCCAGCAGCTTGGTCGGGACTAGCGGCACAGATACGCAGTATTTT. Translated, it gives CASSLVGTSGTDTQYF.

The genes are TRBV5-1 and TRBJ2-7; 7 positions agree with TRBD1. With 3 bases clipped from V and 7 bases from J, the junction kept 7 bases outside the gene matches. This CDR3 is 13 amino acids long. Per germline, CDR1 SGHRS and CDR2 YFSETQ. CDR3 region: CASSSPDRREQYF. In DNA form, the CDR3 reads TGCGCCAGCAGCTCGCCGGACAGGCGGGAGCAGTACTTC.

V and J are TRBV13 and TRBJ1-1, with TRBD1 as a possible D gene (5 bases). The V end lost 7 bases, the J end lost 8 bases, and 23 bases lay between the germline ends. CDR3 length: 15 residues. Germline V gives CDR1 PRHDT, CDR2 FYEKMQ (reference sequence). The CDR3 sequence: CASIQAGGVTREAFF. For the CDR3, the DNA is TGTGCCAGCATCCAGGCGGGAGGGGTGACAAGGGAAGCTTTCTTT. Looking up the rest from reference TRBV13 and TRBJ1-1 gives the full variable domain: AAGVIQSPRHLIKEKRETATLKCYPIPRHDTVYWYQQGPGQDPQFLISFYEKMQSDKGSIPDRFSAQQFSDYHSELNMSSLELGDSALYFCASIQAGGVTREAFFGQGTRLTVV.

This chain joins TRBV27 and TRBJ1-3; D might be TRBD1 (5 bases). Germline assignment: CDR1 MNHEY and CDR2 SMNVEV (reference sequence). The V gene lost 5 bases and the J gene lost 3 bases, with 11 bases spanning the gap. The CDR3 spans 14 residues. CDR3 bases: TGTGCCAGCAGTCCAGGGACTGGTGGAAACACCATATATTTT. Translating it yields CASSPGTGGNTIYF.

This chain connects TRBV6-6 to TRBJ1-1; D remains unclear. V was cut by 5 bases and J by 1 base, with 5 bases left in between. The CDR3 is 12 residues long. Germline values: CDR1 MNHNY, CDR2 SVGAGI (reference sequence). The CDR3 DNA sequence: TGTGCCAGCAGTCCAGGGAACACTGAAGCTTTCTTT. Translated: CASSPGNTEAFF.

The sample holds one count of this clone. The chain uses TRBV10-1 and TRBJ2-3; D gene ambiguous. The CDR3 has 15 amino acids. Germline CDR1 WNHNN, CDR2 SYGVQD (reference sequence). Between the trimmed V and J ends, which lost 4 bases and 1 base, there was a span of 12 bases. CDR3 loop: CASSAGSSRTDTQYF. The CDR3 DNA is TGCGCCAGCAGTGCAGGTTCTTCACGCACAGATACGCAGTATTTT.

The CDR3 region has the DNA TGTGCCAGCAGCCAAGCCCTAGCGGGGGGGCGCAATGAGCAGTTCTTC. This encodes CASSQALAGGRNEQFF. The chain combines TRBV14 with TRBJ2-1, with 12 positions matching TRBD2. In germline, CDR1 is SGHDN, CDR2 FVKESK. With V trimmed by 1 base and J by 6 bases, 4 bases remained unmatched. CDR3 size: 16 residues.

The chain couples TRBV6-1 to TRBJ1-5; D remains ambiguous. CDR3 size: 10 residues. The V and J ends lost 6 bases and 7 bases respectively, with 4 bases between them. The germline CDR1 and CDR2 sequences are MNHNS and SASEGT. The CDR3 sequence is CASSQQPQHF. CDR3 bases: TGTGCCAGCAGCCAACAGCCCCAGCATTTT.

This clone was seen just once. This chain uses TRBV6-1 with TRBJ1-2; weak D call: TRBD1 (5 bases). The CDR3 has 14 residues. Germline values: CDR1 MNHNS, CDR2 SASEGT. Trimming cost V 2 bases and J 4 bases, with 11 bases left between them. For the CDR3, the DNA is TGTGCCAGCAGTGAACTTGGGCAGGGCTATGGCTACACCTTC. This codes for CASSELGQGYGYTF.

This chain joins TRBV14 and TRBJ2-1, with TRBD1 identical over 7 bases. The CDR3 spans 14 residues. V gave up 4 bases and J gave up 4 bases; unmatched junction bases: 4. Germline V CDR1 and CDR2: SGHDN, FVKESK. The CDR3 DNA follows: TGTGCCAGCAGCCGAAGACAGGGATACAATGAGCAGTTCTTC. Its protein is CASSRRQGYNEQFF.

This clone was seen only a few times. The chain links TRBV7-3 to TRBJ2-1; the D is unclear. CDR3 length equals 11 residues. V lost 5 bases to trimming and J lost 9 bases, with 8 bases between them. CDR1 is SGHTA, CDR2 FQGTGA, per germline. The CDR3 protein is CASSRGGEQFF. DNA of the CDR3: TGTGCCAGCAGCCGCGGCGGTGAGCAGTTCTTC.